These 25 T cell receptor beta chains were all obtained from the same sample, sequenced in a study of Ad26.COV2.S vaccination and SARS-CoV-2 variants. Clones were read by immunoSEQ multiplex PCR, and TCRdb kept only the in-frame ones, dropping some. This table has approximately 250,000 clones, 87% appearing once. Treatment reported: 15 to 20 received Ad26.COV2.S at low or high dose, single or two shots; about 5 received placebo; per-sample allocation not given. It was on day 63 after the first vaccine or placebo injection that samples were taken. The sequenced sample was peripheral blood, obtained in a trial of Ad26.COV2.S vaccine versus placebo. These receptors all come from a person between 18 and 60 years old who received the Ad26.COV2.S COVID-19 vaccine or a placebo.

CDR3 bases: TGTGCCAGTAGCCCTTCCTACAGGGCCGGTAAATCTGGAAACACCATATATTTT. Amino acids: CASSPSYRAGKSGNTIYF. The V call is TRBV19, the J call TRBJ1-3; D perhaps matches TRBD1 (6 bases). The germline gives CDR1 LNHDA, CDR2 SQIVND (reference sequence). This CDR3 contains 18 residues. The germline V and J ends were trimmed by 6 bases and 1 base, with 22 bases remaining between them.

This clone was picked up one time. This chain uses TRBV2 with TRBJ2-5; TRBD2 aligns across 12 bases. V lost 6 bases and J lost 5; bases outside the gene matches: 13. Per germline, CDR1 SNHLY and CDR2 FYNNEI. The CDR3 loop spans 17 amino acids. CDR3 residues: CASRRGGLAGPQETQYF. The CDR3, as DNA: TGTGCCAGCAGGAGGGGGGGACTAGCGGGCCCACAGGAGACCCAGTACTTC. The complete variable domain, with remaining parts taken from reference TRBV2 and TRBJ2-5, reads EPEVTQTPSHQVTQMGQEVILRCVPISNHLYFYWYRQILGQKVEFLVSFYNNEISEKSEIFDDQFSVERPDGSNFTLKIRSTKLEDSAMYFCASRRGGLAGPQETQYFGPGTRLLVL.

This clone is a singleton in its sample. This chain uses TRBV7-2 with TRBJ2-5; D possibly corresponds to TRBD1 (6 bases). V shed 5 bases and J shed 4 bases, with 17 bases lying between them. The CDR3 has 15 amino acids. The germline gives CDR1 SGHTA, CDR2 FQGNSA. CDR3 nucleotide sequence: TGTGCCAGCAGCCGGGTTTGGGGGCCGGGAGAGACCCAGTACTTC. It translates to CASSRVWGPGETQYF.

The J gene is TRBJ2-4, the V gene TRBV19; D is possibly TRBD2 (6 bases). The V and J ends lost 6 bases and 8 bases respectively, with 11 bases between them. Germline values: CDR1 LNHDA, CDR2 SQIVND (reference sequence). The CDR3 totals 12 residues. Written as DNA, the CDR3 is TGTGCCAGTAGCACCGGGACTCACATTCAGTACTTC. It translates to CASSTGTHIQYF.

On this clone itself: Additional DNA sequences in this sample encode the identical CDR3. The CDR3 loop reads CASSLGQGSNEQFF. The CDR3 nucleotides are TGCGCCAGCAGCTTGGGACAGGGGAGTAATGAGCAGTTCTTC. The V gene is TRBV5-1, the J gene TRBJ2-1; 8 bases map to TRBD1. CDR3 length equals 14 residues. V dropped 0 bases and J dropped 7; count of bases not matched to a gene: 3. Germline assignment: CDR1 SGHRS and CDR2 YFSETQ.

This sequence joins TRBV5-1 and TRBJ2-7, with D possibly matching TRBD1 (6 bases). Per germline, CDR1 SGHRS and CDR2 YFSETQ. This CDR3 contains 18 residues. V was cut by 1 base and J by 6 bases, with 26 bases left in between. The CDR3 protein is CASSLPPFPRHRDLEQYF. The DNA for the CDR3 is TGCGCCAGCAGCTTGCCCCCATTCCCACGGCACAGGGATCTCGAGCAGTACTTC. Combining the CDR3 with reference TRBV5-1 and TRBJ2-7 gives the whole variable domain KAGVTQTPRYLIKTRGQQVTLSCSPISGHRSVSWYQQTPGQGLQFLFEYFSETQRNKGNFPGRFSGRQFSNSRSEMNVSTLELGDSALYLCASSLPPFPRHRDLEQYFGPGTRLTVT.

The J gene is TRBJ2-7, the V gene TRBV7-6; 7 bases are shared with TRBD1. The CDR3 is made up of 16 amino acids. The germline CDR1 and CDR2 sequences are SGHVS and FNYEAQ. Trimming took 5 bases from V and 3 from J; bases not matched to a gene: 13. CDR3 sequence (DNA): TGTGCCAGCAGCCAGACCACAGGGGCGAAAATCTACGAGCAGTACTTC. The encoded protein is CASSQTTGAKIYEQYF.

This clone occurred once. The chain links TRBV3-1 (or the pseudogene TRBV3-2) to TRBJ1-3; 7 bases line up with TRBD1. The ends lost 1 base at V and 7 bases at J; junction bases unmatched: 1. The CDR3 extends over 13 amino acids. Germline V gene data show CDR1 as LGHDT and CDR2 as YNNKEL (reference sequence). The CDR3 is CASSQGGGNTIYF. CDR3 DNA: TGTGCCAGCAGCCAAGGAGGGGGCAACACCATATATTTT.

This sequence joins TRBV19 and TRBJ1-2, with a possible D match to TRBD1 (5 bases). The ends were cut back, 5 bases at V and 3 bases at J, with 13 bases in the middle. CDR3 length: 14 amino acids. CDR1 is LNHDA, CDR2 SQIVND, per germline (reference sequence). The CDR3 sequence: CASSVGVRDYGYTF. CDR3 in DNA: TGTGCCAGTAGTGTGGGGGTAAGGGACTATGGCTACACCTTC.

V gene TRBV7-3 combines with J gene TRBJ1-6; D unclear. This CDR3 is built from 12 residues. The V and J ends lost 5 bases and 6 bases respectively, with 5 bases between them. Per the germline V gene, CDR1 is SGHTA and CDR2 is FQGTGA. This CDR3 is CASSQPNSPLHF. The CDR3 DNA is TGTGCCAGCAGCCAACCTAATTCACCCCTCCACTTT. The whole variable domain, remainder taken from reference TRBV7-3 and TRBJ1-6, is GAGVSQTPSNKVTEKGKYVELRCDPISGHTALYWYRQSLGQGPEFLIYFQGTGAADDSGLPNDRFFAVRPEGSVSTLKIQRTERGDSAVYLCASSQPNSPLHFGNGTRLTVT.

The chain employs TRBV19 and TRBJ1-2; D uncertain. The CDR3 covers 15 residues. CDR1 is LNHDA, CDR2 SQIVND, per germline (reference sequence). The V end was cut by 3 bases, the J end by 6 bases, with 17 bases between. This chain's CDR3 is CASSMEVRSVDGYTF. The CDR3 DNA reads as TGTGCCAGTAGTATGGAGGTCCGGAGCGTGGATGGCTACACCTTC. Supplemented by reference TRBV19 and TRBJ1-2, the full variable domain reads DGGITQSPKYLFRKEGQNVTLSCEQNLNHDAMYWYRQDPGQGLRLIYYSQIVNDFQKGDIAEGYSVSREKKESFPLTVTSAQKNPTAFYLCASSMEVRSVDGYTFGSGTRLTVV.

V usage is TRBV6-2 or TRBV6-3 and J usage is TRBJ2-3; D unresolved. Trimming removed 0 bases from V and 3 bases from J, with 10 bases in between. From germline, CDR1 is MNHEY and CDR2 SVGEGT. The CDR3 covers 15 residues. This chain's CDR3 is CASSYSRPETDTQYF. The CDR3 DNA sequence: TGTGCCAGCAGTTACTCGAGGCCGGAAACAGATACGCAGTATTTT.

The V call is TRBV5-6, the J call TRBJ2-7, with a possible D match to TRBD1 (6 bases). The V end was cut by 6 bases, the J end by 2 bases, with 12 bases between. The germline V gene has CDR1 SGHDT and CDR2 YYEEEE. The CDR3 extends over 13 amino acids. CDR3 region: CASNPQGTYEQYF. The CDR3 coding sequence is TGTGCCAGCAACCCTCAGGGGACCTACGAGCAGTACTTC. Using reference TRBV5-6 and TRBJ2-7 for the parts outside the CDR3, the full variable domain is DAGVTQSPTHLIKTRGQQVTLRCSPKSGHDTVSWYQQALGQGPQFIFQYYEEEERQRGNFPDRFSGHQFPNYSSELNVNALLLGDSALYLCASNPQGTYEQYFGPGTRLTVT.

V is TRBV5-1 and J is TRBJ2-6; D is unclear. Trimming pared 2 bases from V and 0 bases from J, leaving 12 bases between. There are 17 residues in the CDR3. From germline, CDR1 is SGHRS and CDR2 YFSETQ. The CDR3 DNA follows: TGCGCCAGCAGCTTCCCGAGCCTGAGCTCTGGGGCCAACGTCCTGACTTTC. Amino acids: CASSFPSLSSGANVLTF.

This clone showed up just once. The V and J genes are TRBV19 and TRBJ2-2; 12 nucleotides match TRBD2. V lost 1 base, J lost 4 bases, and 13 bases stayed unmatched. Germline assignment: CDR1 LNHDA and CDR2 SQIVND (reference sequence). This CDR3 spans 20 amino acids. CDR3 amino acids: CASSIGEVRTSGTTTGELFF. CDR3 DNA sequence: TGTGCCAGTAGTATAGGAGAGGTTCGGACTAGCGGGACTACCACCGGGGAGCTGTTTTTT.

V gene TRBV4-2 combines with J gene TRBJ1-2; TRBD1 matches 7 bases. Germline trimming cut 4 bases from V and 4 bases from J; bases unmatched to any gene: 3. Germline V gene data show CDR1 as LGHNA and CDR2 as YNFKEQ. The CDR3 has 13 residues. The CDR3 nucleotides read TGTGCCAGCAGCCCAGACAGGGTCTATGGCTACACCTTC. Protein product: CASSPDRVYGYTF.

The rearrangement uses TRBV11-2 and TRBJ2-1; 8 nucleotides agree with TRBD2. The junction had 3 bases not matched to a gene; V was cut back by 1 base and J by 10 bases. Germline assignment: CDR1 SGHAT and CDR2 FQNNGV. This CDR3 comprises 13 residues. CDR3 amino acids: CASSLGSGGEQFF. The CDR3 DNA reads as TGTGCCAGCAGCTTAGGAAGCGGGGGAGAGCAGTTCTTC.

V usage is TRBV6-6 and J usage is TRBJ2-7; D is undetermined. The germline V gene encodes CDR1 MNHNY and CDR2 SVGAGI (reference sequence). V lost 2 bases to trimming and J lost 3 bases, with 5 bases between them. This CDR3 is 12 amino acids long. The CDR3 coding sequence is TGTGCCAGCAGTTACCCGGGCTACGAGCAGTACTTC. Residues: CASSYPGYEQYF.

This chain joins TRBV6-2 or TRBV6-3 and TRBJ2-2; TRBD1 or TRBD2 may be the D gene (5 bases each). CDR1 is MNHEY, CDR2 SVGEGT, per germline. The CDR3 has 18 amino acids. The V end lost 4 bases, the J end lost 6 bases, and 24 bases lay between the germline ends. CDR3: CASSSRPRDPGYPGELFF. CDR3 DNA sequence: TGTGCCAGCAGTTCCCGGCCCCGGGACCCAGGCTATCCCGGGGAGCTGTTTTTT.

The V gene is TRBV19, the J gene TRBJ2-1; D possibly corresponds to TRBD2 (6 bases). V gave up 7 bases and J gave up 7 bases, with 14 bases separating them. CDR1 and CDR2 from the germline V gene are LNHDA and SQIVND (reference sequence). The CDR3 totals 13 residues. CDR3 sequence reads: CASTPGLANEQFF. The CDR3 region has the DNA TGTGCCAGTACCCCAGGGCTAGCGAATGAGCAGTTCTTC.

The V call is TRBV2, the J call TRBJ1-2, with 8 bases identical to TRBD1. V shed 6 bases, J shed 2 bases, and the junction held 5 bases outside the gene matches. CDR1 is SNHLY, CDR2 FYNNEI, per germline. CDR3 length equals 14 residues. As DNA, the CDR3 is TGTGCCAGCAGAGGACAGGGTCTAAACTATGGCTACACCTTC. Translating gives CASRGQGLNYGYTF.

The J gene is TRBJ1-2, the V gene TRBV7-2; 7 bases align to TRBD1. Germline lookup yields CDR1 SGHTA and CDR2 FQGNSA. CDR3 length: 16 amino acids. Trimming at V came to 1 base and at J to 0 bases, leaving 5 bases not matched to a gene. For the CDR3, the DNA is TGTGCCAGCAGCTTAGTTCCGGGACAGACTAACTATGGCTACACCTTC. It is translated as CASSLVPGQTNYGYTF.

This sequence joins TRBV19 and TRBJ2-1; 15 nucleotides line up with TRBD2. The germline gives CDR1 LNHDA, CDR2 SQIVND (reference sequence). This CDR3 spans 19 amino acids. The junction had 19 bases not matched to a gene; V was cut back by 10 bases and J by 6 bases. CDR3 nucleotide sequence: TGTGCCACCCCGTCCGGGACTAGCGGGAGGCAGGTTTCATCCAATGAGCAGTTCTTC. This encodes CATPSGTSGRQVSSNEQFF.

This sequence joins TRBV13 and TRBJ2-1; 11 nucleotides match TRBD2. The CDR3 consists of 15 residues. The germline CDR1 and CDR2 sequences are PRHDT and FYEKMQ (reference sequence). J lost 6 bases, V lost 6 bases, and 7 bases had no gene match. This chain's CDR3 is CASRVSGGAPNEQFF. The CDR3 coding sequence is TGTGCCAGCAGGGTTAGCGGGGGGGCCCCCAATGAGCAGTTCTTC.

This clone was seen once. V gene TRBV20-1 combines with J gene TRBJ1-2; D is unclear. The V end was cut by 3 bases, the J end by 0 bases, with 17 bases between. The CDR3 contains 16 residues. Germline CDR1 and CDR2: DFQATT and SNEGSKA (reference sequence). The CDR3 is CSASSFGQLTNYGYTF. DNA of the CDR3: TGCAGTGCTAGTAGCTTTGGGCAGCTAACTAACTATGGCTACACCTTC.